The entry that follows covers one T cell receptor beta chain sequence. The antigen is not known. This specimen comes from a study of beta chain features in type 1 diabetes. General study points: TCRB CDR3s from Type 1 diabetes patients were moderately but significantly shorter in all four CD4+ subsets. Over-representation of high TCR-expressing cells was a possible consequence of cDNA sequencing.

CDR3 length: 13 residues. Trimming stripped 4 bases from V and 3 bases from J, with 10 bases between. CDR1 and CDR2 (germline): SGHRS, YFSETQ. Expressed TCRB transcripts were sequenced because the entire RNA isolate underwent reverse transcription. The protocol was immunoSEQ multiplex PCR, while the TCRdb copy is restricted to in-frame clones and leaves out a portion. This sample yields around 15,000 clones, of which more than 65% are seen a single time; over 2% belongs to the top ten. Averaging about 116 mL, one heparinised blood draw was given by each donor. Sequences were obtained from Tregs from blood. The sequence derives from a man younger than 45 with type 1 diabetes. The chain combines TRBV5-1 with TRBJ1-2; D perhaps matches TRBD1 (6 bases). CDR3 in amino acids: CASSATGDYGYTF. The CDR3 nucleotides read TGCGCCAGCAGCGCGACAGGTGACTATGGCTACACCTTC.